This passage covers 20 T cell receptor beta chains from one sample sequenced in a study of CD8 T cells in ankylosing spondylitis. TCRdb recomputed calls from the 5' RACE reads with MiXCR, one row per CDR3 protein. The repertoire consists of some 30,000 distinct CDR3 sequences, with roughly 7.9% occurring once and the leading ten covering roughly a tenth. The sequenced sample consisted of blood, either unsorted or a sorted T cell fraction (not recorded which). The receptors come from a male donor with ankylosing spondylitis or in good health (not recorded which).

The sample holds many counts of this clonotype. The CDR3 DNA reads TGTGCCATCAGTGATCTAGGAAGCGGGCGGTCCTACGAGCAGTACTTC. Translating gives CAISDLGSGRSYEQYF. This chain connects TRBV10-3 to TRBJ2-7, with D maybe TRBD2 (6 bases). This CDR3 spans 16 amino acids. V lost 3 bases, J lost 1 base, and 16 bases lay in between. Germline V CDR1 and CDR2: ENHRY, SYGVKD.

This chain uses TRBV7-6 with TRBJ2-1; 7 positions agree with TRBD1. The length of the CDR3 is 14 residues. Germline CDR1 reads SGHVS; CDR2 reads FNYEAQ. V dropped 6 bases and J dropped 10; count of bases not matched to a gene: 12. CDR3 amino acids: CASSRDRTSREQFF. DNA for the CDR3: TGTGCCAGCAGTCGGGACAGAACCTCTCGGGAGCAGTTCTTC.

The sample holds many counts of this clonotype. The J gene is TRBJ1-3, the V gene TRBV19; TRBD1 matches at 7 bases. Trimming cost V 7 bases and J 2 bases; bases outside gene matches: 5. The CDR3 is made up of 14 amino acids. Germline V gives CDR1 LNHDA, CDR2 SQIVND (reference sequence). The DNA for the CDR3 is TGTGCCAGTATCACGACAGGGACTGGAAACACCATATATTTT. This gives the protein CASITTGTGNTIYF.

This clonotype appeared many times. The chain is built from TRBV20-1 and TRBJ1-1, with D tentatively TRBD1 (6 bases). The V gene's germline CDR1 is DFQATT and CDR2 SNEGSKA (reference sequence). The CDR3 has 12 residues. The chain's CDR3 is CSADRLNTEAFF. CDR3 in DNA: TGCAGCGCGGACAGATTGAACACTGAAGCTTTCTTT.

V is TRBV7-6 and J is TRBJ2-7; either TRBD1 or TRBD2 may fit D (5 bases each). This CDR3 has 14 residues. V lost 2 bases, J lost 5 bases, and 13 bases lay in between. From germline, CDR1 is SGHVS and CDR2 FNYEAQ. CDR3 in DNA: TGTGCCAGCAGCTTAAGCAGGGAGAGTAACGAGCAGTACTTC. Its translation is CASSLSRESNEQYF.

This clonotype was seen many times. The chain couples TRBV3-1 to TRBJ2-1; D remains ambiguous. CDR1 and CDR2 from the germline V gene are LGHDT and YNNKEL (reference sequence). Trimming stripped 1 base from V and 6 bases from J, with 16 bases between. This CDR3 has 16 amino acids. CDR3 sequence reads: CASSQGSMLSGNEQFF. CDR3 bases: TGTGCCAGCAGCCAAGGGTCTATGCTCTCCGGCAATGAGCAGTTCTTC.

This clonotype was detected many times. The chain carries TRBV6-6 and TRBJ2-5, with a tentative D call TRBD2 (5 bases). The CDR3 is made up of 13 amino acids. CDR1 is MNHNY, CDR2 SVGAGI, per germline (reference sequence). Trimming took 6 bases from V and 5 from J, leaving 13 bases between them. CDR3 protein: CASRRGSMETQYF. The CDR3 DNA follows: TGTGCCAGCAGACGCGGGTCGATGGAGACCCAGTACTTC.

V usage is TRBV12-3 or TRBV12-4 and J usage is TRBJ2-1; D gene uncertain. There are 13 residues in the CDR3. V lost 5 bases to trimming and J lost 9 bases, with 14 bases between them. CDR3 coding DNA: TGTGCCAGCAGTACTACTTCCCTCGGTGAGCAGTTCTTC. It specifies CASSTTSLGEQFF.

This clonotype has just a few counts. The rearrangement uses TRBV29-1 and TRBJ2-1, with D perhaps assigned TRBD1 or TRBD2 (6 bases each). Trimming shortened V by 2 bases and J by 4 bases, and 12 bases separated the two germline ends. CDR3 length: 14 amino acids. CDR1 and CDR2 (germline): SQVTM, ANQGSEA. DNA of the CDR3: TGCAGCGTTGAAAAAGGGGGACTTTACAATGAGCAGTTCTTC. Its translation is CSVEKGGLYNEQFF.

This clonotype was counted at least ten times. CDR3 protein: CSARDPRAGGETQYF. The DNA of the CDR3 is TGCAGTGCTAGAGATCCTAGAGCGGGAGGGGAGACCCAGTACTTC. V usage is TRBV20-1 and J usage is TRBJ2-5; 10 bases line up with TRBD2. The germline gives CDR1 DFQATT, CDR2 SNEGSKA (reference sequence). The CDR3 extends over 15 amino acids. V shed 0 bases and J 5 bases; nucleotides not matched to a gene: 6.

This clonotype was recorded at least ten times. The V gene is TRBV20-1, the J gene TRBJ2-7; TRBD2 agrees at 8 bases. Germline assignment: CDR1 DFQATT and CDR2 SNEGSKA (reference sequence). The CDR3 has 14 amino acids. The V gene end was trimmed by 5 bases and the J gene end by 2 bases; junction bases not matched to a gene: 8. CDR3 residues: CSAYHPTSAYEQYF. CDR3 bases: TGCAGTGCTTATCATCCGACTAGCGCCTACGAGCAGTACTTC.

The CDR3 spells CASTQPLGEQYF. DNA for the CDR3: TGTGCCAGCACCCAACCACTGGGCGAGCAGTACTTC. The rearrangement uses TRBV28 and TRBJ2-7, with D unclear. Trimming pared 7 bases from V and 6 bases from J, leaving 13 bases between. The germline gives CDR1 MDHEN, CDR2 SYDVKM. The CDR3 is 12 amino acids.

In its sample, this clonotype was seen many times. The chain carries TRBV5-1 and TRBJ2-2; either TRBD1 or TRBD2 may supply D (6 bases each). The CDR3 length is 14 residues. Germline V lookup: CDR1 SGHRS, CDR2 YFSETQ. V lost 3 bases and J lost 5, with 11 bases in between. The CDR3 DNA is TGCGCCAGCAGCTCGCTAGGGGGGACCGGGGAGCTGTTTTTT. It is translated as CASSSLGGTGELFF.

This clonotype was detected ten times or more. This chain uses TRBV6-5 with TRBJ1-4; D is unresolved. CDR3 length: 15 amino acids. Germline lookup yields CDR1 MNHEY and CDR2 SVGAGI. Trimming pared 2 bases from V and 2 bases from J, leaving 9 bases between. The chain's CDR3 is CASSYGSGTNEKLFF. The CDR3 DNA sequence: TGTGCCAGCAGTTACGGGTCGGGGACTAATGAAAAACTGTTTTTT.

This clonotype was picked up many times. This chain joins TRBV12-3 or TRBV12-4 and TRBJ1-5; 8 nucleotides line up with TRBD1. This CDR3 contains 14 residues. With 7 bases clipped from V and 5 bases from J, the junction kept 7 bases outside the gene matches. CDR3 coding DNA: TGTGCCAGCAACCGGACAGGGAGATATCAGCCCCAGCATTTT. It codes for CASNRTGRYQPQHF.

This clonotype showed up many times. CDR3 nucleotide sequence: TGTGCCAGCAGCTTACTCGGGAGGGCCCAGTTCTCTAGCACAGATACGCAGTATTTT. It codes for CASSLLGRAQFSSTDTQYF. The chain joins TRBV11-2 to TRBJ2-3, with 8 bases fitting TRBD2. V dropped 2 bases and J dropped 0; count of bases not matched to a gene: 13. Germline CDR1 SGHAT, CDR2 FQNNGV. The CDR3 runs 19 residues.

This clonotype was seen at least ten times. The V gene is TRBV28, the J gene TRBJ2-5; possible D gene TRBD2, 6 bases. Trimming removed 6 bases at V and 2 bases at J, with 13 bases between. The CDR3 contains 14 residues. The V gene's germline CDR1 is MDHEN and CDR2 SYDVKM. The CDR3 spells CASRRDLTQETQYF. DNA of the CDR3: TGTGCCAGCAGGCGGGATCTAACGCAAGAGACCCAGTACTTC. The whole variable domain, filled in from reference TRBV28 and TRBJ2-5, reads DVKVTQSSRYLVKRTGEKVFLECVQDMDHENMFWYRQDPGLGLRLIYFSYDVKMKEKGDIPEGYSVSREKKERFSLILESASTNQTSMYLCASRRDLTQETQYFGPGTRLLVL.

This clonotype was observed at least ten times. The chain carries TRBV20-1 and TRBJ1-1; D perhaps matches TRBD1 (5 bases). Germline V gene data show CDR1 as DFQATT and CDR2 as SNEGSKA (reference sequence). V was pared by 4 bases and J by 8 bases, with 20 bases between. This CDR3 has 14 residues. The CDR3 DNA follows: TGCAGTGCTATTACCGGGACCCTGAAGGCAGAAGCTTTCTTT. As protein: CSAITGTLKAEAFF.

This clonotype is judged medium-sized. This sequence joins TRBV6-1 and TRBJ2-3, with 7 bases that match TRBD1. Germline V lookup: CDR1 MNHNS, CDR2 SASEGT. CDR3 size: 15 residues. The J segment lost 3 bases and the V segment lost 6 bases, leaving 9 bases of the junction unmatched. Here the CDR3 DNA reads TGTGCCAGCAGAACCGGGACAGTCGTTACAGATACGCAGTATTTT. Protein: CASRTGTVVTDTQYF.

The table lists this clonotype with many counts. The chain couples TRBV5-1 to TRBJ2-1; 11 bases fit TRBD2. Losses at the gene ends were 0 bases for V and 7 bases for J; bases not matched to a gene: 6. CDR3 length: 16 amino acids. Germline values: CDR1 SGHRS, CDR2 YFSETQ. The CDR3 nucleotides are TGCGCCAGCAGCTTGGCCGTCACTAGCGGGAGTAATGAGCAGTTCTTC. Translation: CASSLAVTSGSNEQFF.